The 24 T cell receptor beta chains in this list originate from one sample, sequenced in a study of T cell repertoires in cytomegalovirus infection. These TCRs are of unknown antigen specificity. Using its own MiXCR run on the reads, TCRdb lists one record per CDR3 protein. The sample yields some 480,000 distinct CDR3 sequences, 33% seen once. Source: cultured PBMCs, taken from culture after CMV antigen stimulation. Receptors originate from a human donor in good health (CMV status not recorded). Some clones in this sample may be carry-over from other donors' samples.

The chain combines TRBV7-2 with TRBJ2-3; D unclear. The CDR3 consists of 14 residues. The germline CDR1 and CDR2 sequences are SGHTA and FQGNSA. The ends were cut back, 4 bases at V and 2 bases at J, with 10 bases in the middle. CDR3 protein: CASSSRATTDTQYF. The CDR3 coding sequence is TGTGCCAGCAGCTCCCGGGCCACCACAGATACGCAGTATTTT.

The chain recombines TRBV7-3 with TRBJ2-3, with 7 bases fitting TRBD2. V shed 5 bases and J 4 bases; nucleotides not matched to a gene: 9. CDR3 length: 15 amino acids. The V gene's germline CDR1 is SGHTA and CDR2 FQGTGA. Here the CDR3 DNA reads TGTGCCAGCAGCACCGGACTAGAACCATCAGATACGCAGTATTTT. Amino acids: CASSTGLEPSDTQYF.

V and J are TRBV28 and TRBJ2-4; D tentatively fits TRBD1 or TRBD2 (6 bases each). Germline values: CDR1 MDHEN, CDR2 SYDVKM. The germline V and J ends were trimmed by 5 bases and 2 bases, with 10 bases remaining between them. The CDR3 loop spans 14 amino acids. CDR3 nucleotide sequence: TGTGCCAGCAGTGAGGGGGGAACCAAAAACATTCAGTACTTC. Translation gives CASSEGGTKNIQYF. The full variable domain, rest sourced from reference TRBV28 and TRBJ2-4, is DVKVTQSSRYLVKRTGEKVFLECVQDMDHENMFWYRQDPGLGLRLIYFSYDVKMKEKGDIPEGYSVSREKKERFSLILESASTNQTSMYLCASSEGGTKNIQYFGAGTRLSVL.

This CDR3 reads CSAEGGTSGAVANEQYF. CDR3 in DNA: TGCAGTGCGGAAGGGGGCACTAGCGGGGCCGTGGCGAACGAGCAGTACTTC. The chain joins TRBV20-1 to TRBJ2-7; 10 positions agree with TRBD2. Losses at the gene ends were 6 bases for V and 5 bases for J; bases not matched to a gene: 19. The germline gives CDR1 DFQATT, CDR2 SNEGSKA (reference sequence). The CDR3 is 17 amino acids.

This clonotype has a count of ten or more. V usage is TRBV7-2 and J usage is TRBJ2-7; 10 nucleotides align to TRBD2. This CDR3 is built from 15 residues. The germline V gene has CDR1 SGHTA and CDR2 FQGNSA. Trimming removed 5 bases from V and 2 bases from J; junction bases left unmatched: 6. The CDR3, as DNA: TGTGCCAGCAGCCGCGGACTAGCGGTTGCCTACGAGCAGTACTTC. Encoded protein: CASSRGLAVAYEQYF.

The chain has TRBV27 and TRBJ2-2, with D unresolved. Germline V gene sequence: CDR1 MNHEY, CDR2 SMNVEV (reference sequence). V was pared by 5 bases and J by 7 bases, with 8 bases between. CDR3 length: 12 residues. The CDR3 DNA follows: TGTGCCAGCAGTCCCGTAGTCGGGGAGCTGTTTTTT. Its protein is CASSPVVGELFF.

This clonotype was seen ten or more times. V usage is TRBV7-8 and J usage is TRBJ1-1; no reliable D call. V was trimmed by 2 bases and J by 0 bases, leaving 4 bases between them. The CDR3 runs to 13 residues. Per the germline V gene, CDR1 is SGHVS and CDR2 is FQNEAQ. The CDR3 nucleotides read TGTGCCAGCAGCTTATTGGTGAACACTGAAGCTTTCTTT. Amino acid sequence: CASSLLVNTEAFF. Filled out from reference TRBV7-8 and TRBJ1-1, the complete variable domain reads GAGVSQSPRYKVAKRGQDVALRCDPISGHVSLFWYQQALGQGPEFLTYFQNEAQLDKSGLPSDRFFAERPEGSVSTLKIQRTQQEDSAVYLCASSLLVNTEAFFGQGTRLTVV.

This chain uses TRBV7-3 with TRBJ2-5, with D maybe TRBD2 (6 bases). CDR3 size: 15 residues. CDR1 is SGHTA and CDR2 is FQGTGA in the germline V gene. Trimming left V 2 bases short and J 5 bases short, with 15 bases between. CDR3 protein: CASSLEGRLQETQYF. As DNA, the CDR3 is TGTGCCAGCAGCTTAGAGGGGAGGTTGCAGGAGACCCAGTACTTC.

This chain joins TRBV25-1 and TRBJ1-1; TRBD1 might be the D (6 bases). From germline, CDR1 is MGHDK and CDR2 SYGVNS. Trimming stripped 2 bases from V and 5 bases from J, with 12 bases between. The CDR3 is made up of 14 amino acids. Here the CDR3 reads CASSENGRGTEAFF. The CDR3 DNA is TGTGCCAGCAGTGAAAATGGCAGGGGAACTGAAGCTTTCTTT.

The chain joins TRBV7-2 to TRBJ2-7; D possibly uses TRBD1 or TRBD2 (5 bases each). V dropped 3 bases and J dropped 6 bases, with 18 bases sitting between them. The CDR3 is 15 amino acids. Germline V gene sequence: CDR1 SGHTA, CDR2 FQGNSA. The CDR3 DNA reads TGTGCCAGCAGCTTCGGGAAGGGGCGGGCGGGCGAGCAGTACTTC. As protein: CASSFGKGRAGEQYF.

This chain joins TRBV7-2 and TRBJ1-2, with 8 bases lining up with TRBD1. V lost 5 bases to trimming and J lost 6 bases; unmatched junction nucleotides: 11. The CDR3 spans 15 residues. Germline CDR1 reads SGHTA; CDR2 reads FQGNSA. For the CDR3, the DNA is TGTGCCAGCAGCCCCCTATCCCCAGGGGGCAATGGCTACACCTTC. Its translation is CASSPLSPGGNGYTF. Variable domain in full (rest from reference TRBV7-2 and TRBJ1-2): GAGVSQSPSNKVTEKGKDVELRCDPISGHTALYWYRQSLGQGLEFLIYFQGNSAPDKSGLPSDRFSAERTGGSVSTLTIQRTQQEDSAVYLCASSPLSPGGNGYTFGSGTRLTVV.

The rearrangement links TRBV27 to TRBJ2-7; TRBD2 matches 8 bases. J lost 4 bases, V lost 2 bases, and 7 bases had no gene match. This CDR3 is built from 15 residues. Germline V lookup: CDR1 MNHEY, CDR2 SMNVEV (reference sequence). Here the CDR3 reads CASSLKAGAGYEQYV. For the CDR3, the DNA is TGTGCCAGCAGTTTAAAAGCGGGAGCAGGGTACGAGCAGTACGTC.

The genes are TRBV5-1 and TRBJ2-3; weak D call: TRBD1 (8 bases). The CDR3 has 17 residues. Germline V gene sequence: CDR1 SGHRS, CDR2 YFSETQ. V was clipped by 2 bases and J by 2 bases, with 18 bases between them. The CDR3 sequence: CASSFTGGGSVTDTQYF. The CDR3 coding sequence is TGCGCCAGCAGCTTCACAGGGGGGGGTTCGGTCACAGATACGCAGTATTTT.

This clonotype occurred a few times. The chain recombines TRBV19 with TRBJ1-2; D is undetermined. CDR1 is LNHDA and CDR2 is SQIVND in the germline V gene (reference sequence). V lost 4 bases, J lost 2 bases, and 14 bases lay in between. The CDR3 consists of 15 residues. The DNA of the CDR3 is TGTGCCAGTAGTACCGGAAGGGCGTTAAACTATGGCTACACCTTC. It yields the protein CASSTGRALNYGYTF.

The chain carries TRBV19 and TRBJ2-2; TRBD2 matches at 9 bases. J gave up 6 bases and V 3 bases, and 11 bases lay outside the gene matches. The length of the CDR3 is 17 residues. Germline CDR1 reads LNHDA; CDR2 reads SQIVND (reference sequence). The CDR3 sequence: CASSMRREGLAAGELFF. The CDR3 DNA is TGTGCCAGTAGTATGCGGCGGGAGGGCCTAGCCGCCGGGGAGCTGTTTTTT.

This chain links TRBV19 with TRBJ1-5; a possible D gene is TRBD1 (5 bases). Germline CDR1 LNHDA, CDR2 SQIVND (reference sequence). V was pared by 9 bases and J by 6 bases, with 15 bases between. The CDR3 is made up of 13 amino acids. The CDR3 region has the DNA TGTGCCAGCCAAAACATCGGGGGTCAGCCCCAGCATTTT. The encoded protein is CASQNIGGQPQHF.

The chain is built from TRBV20-1 and TRBJ2-7; 11 positions match TRBD2. The length of the CDR3 is 15 residues. The germline gives CDR1 DFQATT, CDR2 SNEGSKA (reference sequence). Unmatched junction bases numbered 9, after V lost 3 bases and J lost 5 bases. CDR3 region: CSASRTTSGIHEQYF. The CDR3 coding sequence is TGCAGTGCTAGCCGCACGACTAGCGGGATTCACGAGCAGTACTTC.

This sequence joins TRBV28 and TRBJ2-1; perhaps TRBD2 as D (6 bases). Germline V lookup: CDR1 MDHEN, CDR2 SYDVKM. This CDR3 contains 15 residues. Trimming pared 3 bases from V and 2 bases from J, leaving 11 bases between. The CDR3 bases are TGTGCCAGCAGTTTGTCGGGGAGGCCCTACAATGAGCAGTTCTTC. Translation gives CASSLSGRPYNEQFF.

The V call is TRBV20-1, the J call TRBJ1-2; D is undetermined. The CDR3 is made up of 13 amino acids. Germline V lookup: CDR1 DFQATT, CDR2 SNEGSKA (reference sequence). With 6 bases removed from V and 0 bases from J, the gap between germline ends came to 11 bases. The CDR3 here is CSAPTGSNYGYTF. The CDR3 DNA follows: TGCAGTGCCCCCACGGGGTCTAACTATGGCTACACCTTC.

CDR3 DNA sequence: TGCGCCAGCAGCCAACATGGGACAAATGATGAGCAGTTCTTC. Translation gives CASSQHGTNDEQFF. The V and J genes are TRBV4-3 and TRBJ2-1, with D possibly TRBD1 on 6 matching bases. Germline CDR1 is LGHNA and CDR2 is YSLEER. V gave up 2 bases and J gave up 8 bases, with 13 bases separating them. CDR3 length: 14 residues.

The chain joins TRBV12-3 or TRBV12-4 to TRBJ1-2, with D possibly being TRBD1 (5 bases). CDR3 size: 14 residues. V shed 5 bases and J shed 4 bases, with 14 bases lying between them. The CDR3 DNA sequence: TGTGCCAGCAGTCCGGGACGGAGTACCTATGGCTACACCTTC. It specifies CASSPGRSTYGYTF.

This clonotype came up a few times. The chain employs TRBV4-3 and TRBJ1-5; D is uncertain. With 0 bases removed from V and 0 bases from J, the gap between germline ends came to 9 bases. From germline, CDR1 is LGHNA and CDR2 YSLEER. The CDR3 has 16 residues. The CDR3: CASSQDRRYSNQPQHF. The CDR3 coding sequence is TGCGCCAGCAGCCAAGATCGACGGTATAGCAATCAGCCCCAGCATTTT.

The J gene is TRBJ2-1, the V gene TRBV20-1; the match to TRBD2 covers 8 bases. There are 16 residues in the CDR3. V trimming: 3 bases; J trimming: 5 bases; junction bases outside the gene matches: 12. CDR1 is DFQATT and CDR2 is SNEGSKA in the germline V gene (reference sequence). Here the CDR3 reads CSASGRRGGQNNEQFF. CDR3 nucleotide sequence: TGCAGTGCTAGTGGGCGTCGGGGGGGTCAGAACAATGAGCAGTTCTTC.

The chain combines TRBV7-8 with TRBJ2-1; 12 nucleotides line up with TRBD2. CDR3 length equals 16 residues. The V and J ends lost 4 bases and 8 bases, in that order; junction bases with no gene match: 9. Germline CDR1 SGHVS, CDR2 FQNEAQ. The DNA for the CDR3 is TGTGCCAGCAGCTCCCTGGGACTAGCGGGTGGAGATGAGCAGTTCTTC. This encodes CASSSLGLAGGDEQFF.